The following is a T cell receptor beta chain sequence with its context. Its antigen is unknown. No base quality values were provided; no much bigger clone lies one nucleotide off. This record belongs to a study of cytomegalovirus exposure and HLA in healthy donors (dated by TCRdb to 2015 to 2018). For the wider study: An earlier analysis of about 530 of the donors reported 250 to 300 Gb of sequence data and 95 million to 120 million unique TCR beta sequences obtained from 180 million or so T cells. Roughly 300 gigabases of sequencing data and tens of millions of unique TCR sequences made up an early release that covered 500 to 700 HLA-typed donors. The genetic ancestry cluster associated with self-reported Caucasian donors included around four fifths of the 398 genotyped donors. The study was designed to test whether signatures of past pathogen exposure could be identified by cataloging public T cell receptors. The study used immunosequencing to profile the T cell repertoires of approximately 640 subjects and linked those repertoires to cytomegalovirus serostatus. Besides the first cohort of 550 to 750 subjects, a separate validation cohort made up of 120 different subjects was used. To predict cytomegalovirus infection status, the study brought together high-throughput TCR immunosequencing, statistical association of individual TCRs with disease status, and machine learning. A later analysis re-analyzed previously published TCR beta repertoires from roughly 690 donors and added high-resolution HLA genotyping to study TCR occurrence patterns. Rather than using new phenotypic data, the later analysis identified candidate immune exposures from TCR beta sequences and from how often those sequences occurred across donors. To decide whether each TCR beta V gene segment behaved as functional or pseudogenic, an earlier analysis of approximately 600 of the donors relied on high-throughput TCR beta sequencing. Alongside the repertoire data, information on donor age, sex, ethnicity and CMV serostatus was compiled. A later genetic analysis used genome-wide SNP genotypes for about three fifths of the 666 donors, treating that subset as a discovery cohort. All discovery cohort repertoires had been generated on a single sequencing platform. Class I and class II HLA loci were covered by the typing at four-digit resolution. The number of typed donors differed by locus: about 620-640 for A, B, C, DRB1 and DQB1; 500 to 550 for DQA1; 600 to 610 for DPA1; and approximately 450 for DPB1. Four to six DR-DQ haplotypes were handled as single units for association and clustering, since linkage in the cohort was strong. Among 398 genotyped donors of the cohort, an average of approximately 240,000 unique TCR beta nucleotide sequences was sequenced per donor, of which approximately 18% were non-productive.

Study-level results and caveats: Because counts were too low, seventeen rarely observed V segments, including chromosome 9 orphons, were excluded from the earlier analysis of several hundred of the donors. In an earlier analysis of several hundred of the donors, most TCR beta V segments were observed in productive rearrangements about 90% or about 30% of the time, broadly matching IMGT annotations. In the study, approximately 150 TCR beta chains were listed as associated with cytomegalovirus. In a later analysis, the rate of TCR association differed among HLA loci, with DRB1 alleles having the most associated TCRs and HLA-C alleles having the fewest. In vitro tests confirmed that a few of the cytomegalovirus-associated TCR beta chains recognize cytomegalovirus antigens. Because HLA typing was unavailable for some donors at each locus, only the typed subset was used in association tests. Immune exposure information for the cohort was limited to CMV serostatus. In a later analysis, several top co-occurrence clusters were reported to appear linked to parvovirus B19, influenza, CMV and Epstein-Barr virus. Correlated functional status among segregating V segments might be attributable to linkage disequilibrium, but an unknown experimental factor could not be ruled out. Some IMGT-functional V segments, including TRBV6-2 and TRBV6-3, could not be distinguished by the 87-base-pair reads and were therefore excluded. Roughly uniform sequencing depth across donors was assumed in presence/absence analyses, although this assumption may not hold. At a false discovery rate of 0.05, a later analysis linked fewer than 20,000 TCR beta sequences to specific HLA alleles. In a later analysis, most CMV-associated TCR beta chains were found to appear HLA-restricted, with HLA associations seemingly driven largely by CMV exposure. When HLA alleles, especially DR and DQ, strongly co-occurred, attributing TCR associations to individual alleles was difficult. A later genetic analysis reported fewer N-insertions in productive TCRs among donors in an Asian-associated ancestry cluster than the roughly 640-donor mean. A group of highly shared sequence variants was considered likely to be a technical artifact of the sequencing pipeline. The authors suggested that the approach could potentially be generalized to other disease states and immunological phenotypes. Cytomegalovirus status was reported to be diagnosed by the classifier with high specificity and sensitivity in both the original and validation cohorts. Compared with equally common non-associated chains, HLA-associated TCR beta chains in a later analysis were more clonally expanded and had lower generation probabilities. Only TCR beta chains were sequenced in this cohort, and the absence of alpha or paired-chain data limited detectable features. A further reported finding was that TCR beta sequences accurately predicted the HLA-A and HLA-B alleles for most subjects in the first cohort. Most TCR sequences were observed very rarely across donors, whereas some public TCRs were present in many individuals. In a later genetic analysis, a missense DCLRE1C variant was associated with V-gene and J-gene trimming of TCR beta chains, and the association was replicated in an independent cohort.

The germline V gene sets CDR1 to SGHVS and CDR2 to FNYEAQ. The CDR3 measures 14 amino acids from cysteine to phenylalanine. Kept here is only the CDR3 DNA, which spans 42 bases and is read in frame from base 1. V is pared back by 5 bases and J by 3 bases, with 13 bases lying between the germline termini. The cohort comprised some 700 healthy bone marrow donors. At the time of sampling, every cohort member was nominally healthy, though immune exposures that went unrecorded were likely present. The donor was CMV seronegative and belonged to the group of under 400 seronegative cohort members. Every donor gave a peripheral blood sample, and the peripheral blood mononuclear cells from that sample were used for TCR beta sequencing. Genomic DNA extraction from the blood cell samples was performed with the Qiagen DNeasy Blood Extraction Kit. Libraries were prepared through the immunoSEQ multiplex PCR assay. For the multiplex PCR, a mixture combining 60 forward primers for TCR Vbeta segments and 13 reverse primers for TCR Jbeta segments was used. The CDR3 region of rearranged TCR beta genes was amplified from genomic DNA with a multiplex PCR assay. Amplified TCR beta libraries were sequenced as 87-base-pair reads on the Illumina HiSeq System. As for the original processing: Across the roughly 670 repertoires, a later analysis counted 60 million to 90 million unique TCR beta chains, around 11 million of which were shared by at least two donors. Raw reads were error-corrected and collapsed into unique sequences by a nearest-neighbor algorithm in which closely related sequences were merged to remove PCR and sequencing errors. To assign V, D and J gene segments, CDR3 sequences were aligned to IMGT reference sequences. For a sequence to be retained, at least a six-nucleotide match to both a V gene segment and a J gene segment was required. A rearrangement was called productive if the CDR3 had no stop codons and remained in frame with V and J, and every other rearrangement was called non-productive. Following IMGT convention, CDR3 was defined as the stretch from the second conserved V-encoded cysteine to the conserved J-encoded phenylalanine. The earlier analysis of approximately 590 of the donors excluded any sequence lacking an unambiguous match to a single V gene segment. An earlier analysis of fewer than 750 of the donors called V segments functional above 56.7% productive rearrangements and segregating when the between-donor standard deviation exceeded 5%. To diagnose cytomegalovirus status from the catalog of TCR beta chain sequences, a statistical classification framework was built. In a later analysis, TCR nucleotide sequences were compared against IMGT/GENE-DB human TR gene sequences so that V and J genes could be assigned. Using the TCRdist pipeline, a later analysis assigned CDR3 sequences along with most-parsimonious VDJ recombination scenarios. In a later analysis, each TCR beta chain was defined by its CDR3 amino acid sequence together with its V-gene family, and reads without a unique V-gene family were excluded. A later analysis removed nearly 600 highly shared, low-generation-probability nucleotide sequences to deal with suspected cross-contamination and a sequencing artifact. In a later analysis, a clonal expansion index was calculated for each public chain from normalized within-repertoire ranks of inferred template counts. In a later analysis, generation probabilities were computed with a VDJ recombination model fitted to out-of-frame rearrangements, and the resulting probabilities were checked against IGoR. In a later analysis, TCR-TCR, TCR-HLA and TCR-CMV co-occurrence was scored with hypergeometric tests, and a repertoire-size bias correction was applied to TCR pairs. To estimate false discovery rates, a later analysis permuted the HLA or CMV assignments 20 times. A later analysis grouped co-occurring TCRs with DBSCAN, adding TCRdist sequence similarity when clustering within HLA-allele-positive subsets. Repertoires with fewer than 30,000 or more than 120,000 public chains were left out of co-occurrence clustering, as were several repertoires with anomalous nucleotide sharing. TCRdb holds this immuneACCESS table with in-frame rearrangements only. Some clones are missing; in checked studies, unresolved V genes explain under half, and the rest has no known cause. The DNA gave D and trimming, while V, J and clone size come from that table. Across this sample there are 120,000 to 150,000 clones, with 75% to 80% seen only once. 3.9% of the sample lies in the top ten.

This clonotype was sampled from a young man in good health and CMV-seronegative. This chain joins TRBV7-6 to TRBJ1-2, with TRBD1 tentatively as D gene (5 bases match). What was sequenced was PBMCs. The CDR3 here reads CASSGGGTDYGYTF. The nucleotide sequence reads as follows: TGTGCCAGCAGCGGGGGAGGGACTGACTATGGCTACACCTTC.